This T cell receptor (beta chain) was profiled in a study of shared clonotypes between healthy human individuals. Trimming took 4 bases from V and 3 from J; bases not matched to a gene: 4. Germline loops: CDR1 SGHRS, CDR2 YFSETQ. The CDR3 consists of 14 residues. TCRdb keeps only in-frame clones here, not all; method: immunoSEQ multiplex PCR. The data show about 1 million clones, about 77% seen once. The sequenced material came from memory CD4+ T cells sorted from blood. Specified subset: CD45RA-negative fraction. The chain has TRBV5-1 and TRBJ2-3; TRBD2 matches at 8 bases. This sequence originates from a man aged 18 to 29 in good health. CDR3: CASSISGITDTQYF. DNA of the CDR3: TGCGCCAGCAGCATTAGCGGGATTACAGATACGCAGTATTTT.